Each of the 16 T cell receptor beta chains below was sequenced from the same sample in a study of blood T cells in healthy people across ages (dated by TCRdb to the mid-2010s). The library was prepared using 5' RACE. The second PCR ran for roughly 7 to 11 cycles and used a J-beta primer mix along with a sample-barcoded 5' primer. Through fastp at Q25 and MiXCR, TCRdb rebuilt clones from the public reads, retaining in-frame beta chains. Each entry merges the rows of one CDR3 protein and shows their most common DNA and genes. A total of around 1,900,000 distinct CDR3 sequences appear in this sample, about two fifths of them only once. The ten largest clonotypes hold around 23% of the sample. Specimen: blood. The receptor source for this set is a human donor in good health.

The rearrangement links TRBV2 to TRBJ1-2; 8 bases match TRBD1. This CDR3 is built from 15 residues. Trimming removed 8 bases from V and 3 bases from J; junction bases left unmatched: 11. Germline loops: CDR1 SNHLY, CDR2 FYNNEI. The CDR3 sequence: CASGGGTGFDYGYTF. In DNA, the CDR3 is TGTGCCAGCGGGGGTGGGACAGGATTCGACTATGGCTACACCTTC. The variable domain in full, with the rest retrieved from reference TRBV2 and TRBJ1-2, is EPEVTQTPSHQVTQMGQEVILRCVPISNHLYFYWYRQILGQKVEFLVSFYNNEISEKSEIFDDQFSVERPDGSNFTLKIRSTKLEDSAMYFCASGGGTGFDYGYTFGSGTRLTVV.

The chain has TRBV6-2 or TRBV6-3 and TRBJ1-2; no definite D call. CDR3 length: 14 residues. V was clipped by 8 bases and J by 7 bases, with 20 bases between them. Germline V gene data show CDR1 as MNHEY and CDR2 as SVGEGT. The CDR3 protein is CASSRLRGSRGYTF. Written as DNA, the CDR3 is TGTGCCAGCTCTCGCCTCCGGGGTTCGCGTGGCTACACCTTC.

With regard to this clonotype: One end of the junction varies from germline; a read error may be responsible. The chain combines TRBV4-1 with TRBJ2-1; D remains unclear. Germline assignment: CDR1 MGHRA and CDR2 YSYEKL. The CDR3 has 13 amino acids. CDR3 in amino acids: CANSPSAGSEQFF. DNA of the CDR3: TGCGCCAACAGCCCCTCGGCTGGCAGTGAGCAGTTCTTC.

This clonotype was recorded many times. The chain links TRBV27 to TRBJ2-5; D is uncertain. The V end lost 6 bases, the J end lost 0 bases, and 8 bases lay between the germline ends. The CDR3 runs to 13 residues. The germline V gene has CDR1 MNHEY and CDR2 SMNVEV (reference sequence). The CDR3 DNA is TGTGCCAGCAGACCGACGGACCAAGAGACCCAGTACTTC. Residues: CASRPTDQETQYF.

The chain uses TRBV29-1 and TRBJ2-3, with TRBD2 matching 7 bases. CDR1 and CDR2 from the germline V gene are SQVTM and ANQGSEA. This CDR3 region has 16 residues. The trim removed 4 bases at V and 2 bases at J, leaving 12 bases unmatched. The CDR3 nucleotides are TGCAGCGTTGTAATAAGAGGGAGGGGTGCCACAGATACGCAGTATTTT. Translating gives CSVVIRGRGATDTQYF.

The chain is built from TRBV2 and TRBJ2-1; 13 nucleotides line up with TRBD2. J gave up 11 bases and V 9 bases, and 13 bases lay outside the gene matches. The CDR3 runs to 15 residues. Germline V gene lookup returns CDR1 SNHLY and CDR2 FYNNEI. The DNA of the CDR3 is TGTGCCAGTAGACTAGCGGGGGGCGTAGACGTAAAGCAGTTCTTC. Protein sequence: CASRLAGGVDVKQFF.

This clonotype was seen a handful of times. The rearrangement joins TRBV20-1 to TRBJ1-2; 8 bases agree with TRBD1. Germline assignment: CDR1 DFQATT and CDR2 SNEGSKA (reference sequence). The V gene end was trimmed by 3 bases and the J gene end by 4 bases; junction bases not matched to a gene: 16. The CDR3 has 17 amino acids. The DNA for the CDR3 is TGCAGTGCTAGGGGGGGGACAGGCCGAACCTCCCTCTATGGCTACACCTTC. Its protein product is CSARGGTGRTSLYGYTF.

This clonotype was counted between two and nine times. The rearrangement links TRBV6-1 to TRBJ2-7; TRBD1 matches at 7 bases. The trim removed 6 bases at V and 3 bases at J, leaving 20 bases unmatched. Germline loops: CDR1 MNHNS, CDR2 SASEGT. This CDR3 comprises 18 residues. CDR3 amino acids: CASRRRTGDTAWGYEQYF. The CDR3, as DNA: TGTGCCAGCAGGAGACGGACAGGCGACACCGCATGGGGCTACGAGCAGTACTTC.

The genes are TRBV5-1 and TRBJ1-5; D might be TRBD1 (5 bases). Germline loops: CDR1 SGHRS, CDR2 YFSETQ. CDR3 length: 16 amino acids. Trimming took off 4 bases at V and 2 bases at J, with 16 bases between the two ends. Here the CDR3 DNA reads TGCGCCAGCAGCAGCAACGGAGGCAGGGGCAATCAGCCCCAGCATTTT. It is translated as CASSSNGGRGNQPQHF. The full variable domain, with the rest looked up from reference TRBV5-1 and TRBJ1-5, is KAGVTQTPRYLIKTRGQQVTLSCSPISGHRSVSWYQQTPGQGLQFLFEYFSETQRNKGNFPGRFSGRQFSNSRSEMNVSTLELGDSALYLCASSSNGGRGNQPQHFGDGTRLSIL.

This clonotype was observed a few times. The chain uses TRBV29-1 and TRBJ2-3; weak D call: TRBD1 (6 bases). Trimming took off 6 bases at V and 1 base at J, with 14 bases between the two ends. From germline, CDR1 is SQVTM and CDR2 ANQGSEA. The CDR3 covers 14 residues. The CDR3 region has the DNA TGCAGCGTACAGGGCACGAGAGGCACAGATACGCAGTATTTT. Encoded protein: CSVQGTRGTDTQYF.

Only a few counts were recorded for this clonotype. The V gene is TRBV20-1, the J gene TRBJ2-1; 12 bases are a match to TRBD1. The CDR3 runs 14 residues. Germline assignment: CDR1 DFQATT and CDR2 SNEGSKA (reference sequence). Unmatched junction bases numbered 5, after V lost 3 bases and J lost 8 bases. The CDR3 reads CSARGGQGADEQFF. The CDR3 nucleotides are TGCAGTGCTAGGGGGGGACAGGGGGCGGATGAGCAGTTCTTC.

V usage is TRBV12-3 or TRBV12-4 and J usage is TRBJ1-1; D gene unclear. The CDR3 loop spans 14 amino acids. Trimming removed 5 bases at V and 1 base at J, with 11 bases between. The CDR3 sequence: CASSPHRKNTEAFF. The CDR3 DNA follows: TGTGCCAGCAGTCCCCATCGGAAGAACACTGAAGCTTTCTTT.

In its sample, this clonotype was seen many times. The rearrangement links TRBV5-5 to TRBJ1-2; D unclear. Trimming removed 4 bases from V and 0 bases from J, with 10 bases in between. CDR3 length equals 14 residues. Per the germline V gene, CDR1 is SGHKS and CDR2 is YYEKEE (reference sequence). CDR3 coding DNA: TGTGCCAGCAGCCCGGGCTCCTCTAACTATGGCTACACCTTC. Its translation: CASSPGSSNYGYTF.

This clonotype was seen more than once but under ten times. The V and J genes are TRBV7-2 and TRBJ2-4; 11 bases align to TRBD2. The trim removed 5 bases at V and 10 bases at J, leaving 7 bases unmatched. Germline CDR1 is SGHTA and CDR2 is FQGNSA. The CDR3 contains 14 residues. As DNA, the CDR3 is TGTGCCAGCAGCACCCACTGGACTAGCGGGATTCAGTACTTC. As protein: CASSTHWTSGIQYF.

The gene calls are TRBV6-4 and TRBJ2-1; D perhaps matches TRBD2 (6 bases). V was cut by 4 bases and J by 8 bases, with 12 bases left in between. Per germline, CDR1 MRHNA and CDR2 SNTAGT. This CDR3 contains 13 residues. This CDR3 is CASSVDSGDEQFF. CDR3 DNA: TGTGCCAGCAGTGTAGATTCGGGGGATGAGCAGTTCTTC.

This rearrangement joins TRBV7-9 to TRBJ2-2; TRBD2 aligns across 7 bases. V shed 4 bases, J shed 1 base, and the junction held 9 bases outside the gene matches. Germline loops: CDR1 SEHNR, CDR2 FQNEAQ (reference sequence). The CDR3 totals 17 residues. The CDR3 region is CASSSPTSGMNTGELFF. DNA of the CDR3: TGTGCCAGCAGCTCCCCCACGAGCGGGATGAACACCGGGGAGCTGTTTTTT. The full variable domain, with the rest looked up from reference TRBV7-9 and TRBJ2-2, is DTGVSQNPRHKITKRGQNVTFRCDPISEHNRLYWYRQTLGQGPEFLTYFQNEAQLEKSRLLSDRFSAERPKGSFSTLEIQRTEQGDSAMYLCASSSPTSGMNTGELFFGEGSRLTVL.